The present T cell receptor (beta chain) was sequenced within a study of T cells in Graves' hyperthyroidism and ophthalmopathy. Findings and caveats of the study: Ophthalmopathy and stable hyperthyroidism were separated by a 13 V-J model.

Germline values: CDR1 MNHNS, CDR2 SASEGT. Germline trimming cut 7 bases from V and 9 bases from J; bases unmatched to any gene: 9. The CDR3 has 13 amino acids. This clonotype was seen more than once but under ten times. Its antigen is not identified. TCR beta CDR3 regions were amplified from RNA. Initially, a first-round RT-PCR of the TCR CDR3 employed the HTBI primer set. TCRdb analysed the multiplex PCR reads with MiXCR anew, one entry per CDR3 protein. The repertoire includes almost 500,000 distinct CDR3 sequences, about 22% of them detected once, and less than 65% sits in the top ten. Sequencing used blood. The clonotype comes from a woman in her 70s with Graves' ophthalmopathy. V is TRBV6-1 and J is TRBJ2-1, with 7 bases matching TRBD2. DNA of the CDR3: TGTGCCAGCAAACCGAGCGGGACTTTTGAGCAGTTCTTC. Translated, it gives CASKPSGTFEQFF.